This T cell receptor beta chain was identified during a study of blood T cells in healthy people across ages. The study, taken as a whole, reports: Changes seen in expanded clonotypes were possibly confounded by donor CMV status left unknown.

The use of a sample-barcoded 5' primer and a J-beta primer mix characterized a second PCR of about 7 to 12 cycles. MiXCR, run by TCRdb on the 5' RACE reads, gives a single entry per CDR3 protein. The table includes about 800,000 distinct CDR3 sequences, roughly 60% detected once. V lost 0 bases to trimming and J lost 5 bases, with 13 bases between them. CDR1 and CDR2 from the germline V gene are LGHNA and YSLEER. The CDR3 covers 15 residues. Note on this clonotype: Its antigen is undetermined.

The receptor was derived from a man between 25 and 39 years old in good health. The rearrangement uses TRBV4-3 and TRBJ1-2; D is undetermined. Specimen: blood. CDR3 DNA sequence: TGCGCCAGCAGCCAAGACGACGGAGTGGGGTATGGCTACACCTTC. Translated, it gives CASSQDDGVGYGYTF.